This T cell receptor beta chain was identified in a study of metastatic and nonmetastatic thyroid tumors. In germline, CDR1 is SGHKS, CDR2 YYEKEE (reference sequence). The CDR3 is 17 residues long. V dropped 1 base and J dropped 5; count of bases not matched to a gene: 10. TCRdb re-clonotyped the PCR reads through MiXCR. The sample comprises roughly 20,000 clones, roughly a third of which are singletons, and 25% to 30% rests with the top ten. No treatment of any kind had been given to any patient before thyroid surgery. Specimen: tumor tissue. The sequence was collected from a female donor with papillary thyroid cancer or a benign thyroid nodule (not recorded which). Some clones in this sample may be carry-over from other donors' samples. The V call is TRBV5-5, the J call TRBJ2-5; 11 bases map to TRBD2. The DNA of the CDR3 is TGTGCCAGCAGCTTGAGCTCCACACGACTAGCGGGGGAGACCCAGTACTTC. This gives the protein CASSLSSTRLAGETQYF.